This TCR beta chain originates from a study of preoperative IRX-2 immunotherapy in early breast cancer. Using immunoSEQ multiplex PCR, the repertoire was profiled, and TCRdb retains in-frame clones only, with some absent. The profile covers around 34,000 clones, with roughly 96% appearing a single time and about 6% taken by the ten largest. Treatment: preoperative locoregional IRX-2 cytokine immunotherapy. Samples came from a phase Ib trial of preoperative locoregional IRX-2 cytokine immunotherapy. CDR1 and CDR2 (germline): MRHNA, SNTAGT. V lost 4 bases, J lost 0 bases, and 8 bases lay in between. There are 14 residues in the CDR3.

The sequence came from a human donor with breast cancer. Collection took place from a patient treated with IRX-2 immunotherapy. V usage is TRBV6-4 and J usage is TRBJ2-3; D possibly uses TRBD1 or TRBD2 (5 bases each). The CDR3 region has the DNA TGTGCCAGCAGTGCGGGACCTAGCACAGATACGCAGTATTTT. Amino acids: CASSAGPSTDTQYF.